This T cell receptor beta chain emerged from a study of blood T cell repertoires in COVID-19. Study-level information: Samples taken during acute and convalescent COVID-19 were collected in the United States, Italy and Spain.

This CDR3 is 16 amino acids long. Germline V lookup: CDR1 MNHNS, CDR2 SASEGT. The V and J ends lost 2 bases and 4 bases respectively, with 14 bases between them. As processed by the authors: Amplification of reference gene primers provided the estimated nucleated cell counts. The protocol was immunoSEQ multiplex PCR, while the TCRdb copy is restricted to in-frame clones and leaves out a portion. The V and J calls and clone size are taken from that table; D and trimming were inferred from the DNA. This sample carries tens of thousands of clones, 80% to 90% of them seen once, and the ten largest clones take 5.3%.

This sequence joins TRBV6-1 and TRBJ1-4, with D tentatively TRBD1 (5 bases). The TCR comes from a man aged 50 to 60 with active COVID-19. Sequencing used peripheral blood. CDR3 sequence: CASSERGGWGNEKLFF. The DNA of the CDR3 is TGTGCCAGCAGTGAAAGGGGAGGGTGGGGTAATGAAAAACTGTTTTTT.